These 6 T cell receptor beta chains originate from one sample sequenced in a study of cytomegalovirus exposure and HLA in healthy donors. Only in-frame clones appear in the TCRdb table, and some are missing; sequencing was by immunoSEQ multiplex PCR. The repertoire holds 200,000 to 300,000 clones, with roughly 88% as singletons. Sequencing was carried out using PBMCs. The receptors were sampled from a woman aged 25 to 39 in good health and CMV-seronegative.

This chain uses TRBV18 with TRBJ2-3; maybe TRBD1 (5 bases). The CDR3 contains 16 residues. CDR1 is KGHSH and CDR2 is LQKENI in the germline V gene. Deletions cut 4 bases from V and 0 bases from J, with 14 bases between. CDR3 protein: CASSRRKGQSTDTQYF. The CDR3 DNA reads TGTGCCAGCTCACGGCGGAAGGGGCAGAGCACAGATACGCAGTATTTT.

The V call is TRBV5-1, the J call TRBJ2-1; 10 nucleotides line up with TRBD2. V was pared by 0 bases and J by 7 bases, with 7 bases of the junction left unmatched. The CDR3 has 16 residues. The V gene's germline CDR1 is SGHRS and CDR2 YFSETQ. The CDR3 sequence: CASSLAPSGSFNEQFF. CDR3 coding DNA: TGCGCCAGCAGCTTGGCCCCTAGCGGGAGTTTTAATGAGCAGTTCTTC. Combining the CDR3 with reference TRBV5-1 and TRBJ2-1 gives the whole variable domain KAGVTQTPRYLIKTRGQQVTLSCSPISGHRSVSWYQQTPGQGLQFLFEYFSETQRNKGNFPGRFSGRQFSNSRSEMNVSTLELGDSALYLCASSLAPSGSFNEQFFGPGTRLTVL.

This clone has a handful of counts. The chain carries TRBV29-1 and TRBJ2-7; 8 bases agree with TRBD2. CDR3 size: 13 residues. J was trimmed by 3 bases and V by 6 bases; bases with no gene match: 7. CDR1 is SQVTM, CDR2 ANQGSEA, per germline. The CDR3 sequence: CSVGLAGDYEQYF. CDR3 nucleotide sequence: TGCAGCGTCGGACTAGCTGGCGACTACGAGCAGTACTTC.

The V call is TRBV9, the J call TRBJ2-2; maybe TRBD2 (5 bases). V lost 1 base, J lost 5 bases, and 6 bases lay in between. The germline V gene encodes CDR1 SGDLS and CDR2 YYNGEE. This CDR3 region has 13 residues. The CDR3 protein is CASSVWETGELFF. CDR3 DNA: TGTGCCAGCAGCGTATGGGAGACCGGGGAGCTGTTTTTT.

V usage is TRBV5-1 and J usage is TRBJ2-3; D may be TRBD2 (5 bases). V dropped 0 bases and J dropped 7 bases, with 12 bases sitting between them. The V gene's germline CDR1 is SGHRS and CDR2 YFSETQ. The CDR3 has 14 residues. CDR3 DNA: TGCGCCAGCAGCTTGGACCCTAGCAGAAATACGCAGTATTTT. Its translation: CASSLDPSRNTQYF.

The chain has TRBV7-2 and TRBJ2-2; 15 nucleotides agree with TRBD2. The CDR3 extends over 18 amino acids. Germline CDR1 SGHTA, CDR2 FQGNSA. The trim removed 6 bases at V and 4 bases at J, leaving 9 bases unmatched. The CDR3 DNA is TGTGCCAGCAGTGGGAAGGGACTAGCGGGAGGAGGCACCGGGGAGCTGTTTTTT. Amino acids: CASSGKGLAGGGTGELFF.